This T cell receptor beta chain was recorded in a study of graft-versus-host responses after intestinal transplantation. Method: immunoSEQ multiplex PCR; TCRdb's copy keeps in-frame clones and lacks some. The sample lists tens of thousands of clones, about nine tenths occurring once. A remark on this clone: The antigen is undetermined.

This sequence was found in a human donor who received an intestinal transplant. The specimen comprised unstimulated CD4+ T cells sorted from spleen or lymph node cells, sampled before intestinal transplant.

The CDR3 region is CASSLLLAGGPIAGELFF. The CDR3 coding sequence is TGTGCCAGCAGCTTACTTCTAGCGGGGGGGCCCATTGCCGGGGAGCTGTTTTTT. The chain carries TRBV13 and TRBJ2-2; 12 nucleotides agree with TRBD2. CDR1 is PRHDT and CDR2 is FYEKMQ in the germline V gene (reference sequence). The CDR3 has 18 amino acids. The ends lost 2 bases at V and 6 bases at J; junction bases unmatched: 10.